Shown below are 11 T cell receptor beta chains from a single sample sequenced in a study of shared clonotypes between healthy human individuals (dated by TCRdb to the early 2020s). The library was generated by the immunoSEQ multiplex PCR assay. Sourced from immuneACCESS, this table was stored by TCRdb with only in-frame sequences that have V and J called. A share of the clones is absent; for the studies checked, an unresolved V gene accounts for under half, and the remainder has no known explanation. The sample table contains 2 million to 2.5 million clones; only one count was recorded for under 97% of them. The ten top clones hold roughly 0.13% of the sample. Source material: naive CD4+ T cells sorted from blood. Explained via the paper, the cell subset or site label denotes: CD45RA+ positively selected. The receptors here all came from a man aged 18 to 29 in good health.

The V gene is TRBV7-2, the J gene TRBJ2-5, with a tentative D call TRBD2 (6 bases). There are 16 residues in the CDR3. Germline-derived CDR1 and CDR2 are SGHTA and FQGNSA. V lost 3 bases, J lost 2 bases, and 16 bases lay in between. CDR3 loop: CASSFKVDGTQETQYF. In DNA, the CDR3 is TGTGCCAGCAGCTTCAAAGTCGACGGGACTCAAGAGACCCAGTACTTC.

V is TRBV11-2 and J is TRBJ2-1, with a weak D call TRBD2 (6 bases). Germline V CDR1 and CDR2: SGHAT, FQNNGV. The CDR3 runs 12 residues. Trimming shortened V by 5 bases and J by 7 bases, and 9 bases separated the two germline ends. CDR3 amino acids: CASSRLDNEQFF. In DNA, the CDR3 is TGTGCCAGCAGCCGACTAGATAATGAGCAGTTCTTC.

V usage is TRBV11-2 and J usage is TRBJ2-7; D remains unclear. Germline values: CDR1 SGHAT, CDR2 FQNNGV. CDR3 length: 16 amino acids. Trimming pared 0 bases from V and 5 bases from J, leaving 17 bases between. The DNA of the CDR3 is TGTGCCAGCAGCTTAGATCGGGCAGGTTTAGTCCACGAGCAGTACTTC. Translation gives CASSLDRAGLVHEQYF.

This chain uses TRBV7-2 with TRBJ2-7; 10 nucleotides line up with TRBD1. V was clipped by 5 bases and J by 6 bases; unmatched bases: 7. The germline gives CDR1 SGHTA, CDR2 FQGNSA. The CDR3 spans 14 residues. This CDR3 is CASSLGQGIGEQYF. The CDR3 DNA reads TGTGCCAGCAGCCTGGGACAGGGGATAGGCGAGCAGTACTTC.

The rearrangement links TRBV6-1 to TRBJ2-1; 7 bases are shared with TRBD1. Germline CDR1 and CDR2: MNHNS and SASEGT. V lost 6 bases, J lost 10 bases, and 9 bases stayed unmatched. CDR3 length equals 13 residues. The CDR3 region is CASRDWDSLEQFF. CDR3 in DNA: TGTGCCAGCAGGGACTGGGACAGCCTAGAGCAGTTCTTC.

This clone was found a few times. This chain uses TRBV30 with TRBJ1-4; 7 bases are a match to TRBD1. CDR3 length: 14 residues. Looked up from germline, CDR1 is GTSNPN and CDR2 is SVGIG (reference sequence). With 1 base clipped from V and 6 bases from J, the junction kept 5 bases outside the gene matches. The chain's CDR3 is CAWSAPGQYEKLFF. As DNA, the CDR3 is TGTGCCTGGAGTGCTCCGGGACAGTATGAAAAACTGTTTTTT. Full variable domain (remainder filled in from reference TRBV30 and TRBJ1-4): SQTIHQWPATLVQPVGSPLSLECTVEGTSNPNLYWYRQAAGRGLQLLFYSVGIGQISSEVPQNLSASRPQDRQFILSSKKLLLSDSGFYLCAWSAPGQYEKLFFGSGTQLSVL.

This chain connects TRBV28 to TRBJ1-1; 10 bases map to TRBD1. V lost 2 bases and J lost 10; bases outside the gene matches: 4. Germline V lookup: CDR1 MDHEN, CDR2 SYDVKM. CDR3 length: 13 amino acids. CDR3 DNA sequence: TGTGCCAGCAGTTTACTCGGGACAGGGGTAGCTTTCTTT. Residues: CASSLLGTGVAFF.

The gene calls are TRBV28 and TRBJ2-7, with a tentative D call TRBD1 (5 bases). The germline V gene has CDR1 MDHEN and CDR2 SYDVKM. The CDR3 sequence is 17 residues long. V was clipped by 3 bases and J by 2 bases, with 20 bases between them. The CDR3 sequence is CASSLIIGQTNPYEQYF. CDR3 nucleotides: TGTGCCAGCAGTTTGATTATCGGACAAACCAACCCCTACGAGCAGTACTTC.

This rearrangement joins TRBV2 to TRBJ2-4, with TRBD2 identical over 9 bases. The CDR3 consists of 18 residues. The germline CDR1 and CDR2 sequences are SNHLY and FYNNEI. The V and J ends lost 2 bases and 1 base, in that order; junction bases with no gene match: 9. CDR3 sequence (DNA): TGTGCCAGCAGTGAAACTAGCGGGTTGATTGGTGCCAAAAACATTCAGTACTTC. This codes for CASSETSGLIGAKNIQYF.

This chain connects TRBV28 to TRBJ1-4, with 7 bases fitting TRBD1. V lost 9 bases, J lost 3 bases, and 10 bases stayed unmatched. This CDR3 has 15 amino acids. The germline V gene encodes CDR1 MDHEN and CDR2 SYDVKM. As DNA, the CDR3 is TGTGCCAGTCAACCTTCCGGGACAGCTAATGAAAAACTGTTTTTT. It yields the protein CASQPSGTANEKLFF.

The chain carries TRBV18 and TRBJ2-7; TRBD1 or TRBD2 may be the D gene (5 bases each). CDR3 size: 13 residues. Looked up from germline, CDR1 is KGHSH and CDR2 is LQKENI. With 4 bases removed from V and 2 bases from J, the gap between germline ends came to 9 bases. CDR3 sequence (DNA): TGTGCCAGCTCACGAGGGGCTACCTACGAGCAGTACTTC. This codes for CASSRGATYEQYF.